One and the same sample provided the 30 T cell receptor gamma chains below, sequenced in a study of intestinal T cells in coeliac disease. Genomic DNA came from ten 5-µm formalin-fixed paraffin-embedded scrolls per case. Using around 210 ng of biopsy DNA, TRG was amplified with LymphoTrack primers. TCRdb re-identified clones in the multiplex PCR reads via CATT. The sample comprises over a thousand gamma-chain clones, approximately 50% of which are singletons, and about 5.7% rests with the top ten. Sequences were obtained from a duodenal biopsy. The source is a human donor with celiac disease.

This clone is large (0.1 to 1%) in the sample. This chain connects TRGV10 to TRGJP2. TRGV10 is classed as an ORF, of uncertain function. The CDR3 is made up of 14 amino acids. V trimming: 10 bases; J trimming: 0 bases; junction bases outside the gene matches: 6. CDR3 sequence (DNA): TGTGCTGCGTTTCCATATAGTAGTGATTGGATCAAGACGTTT. Its translation: CAAFPYSSDWIKTF.

The chain is built from TRGV10 and TRGJP2. TRGV10 is an ORF; its function is uncertain. With V trimmed by 8 bases and J by 3 bases, 7 bases remained unmatched. The CDR3 consists of 14 residues. The CDR3 protein is CAAWDRGSDWIKTF. The CDR3 bases are TGTGCTGCGTGGGATCGGGGTAGTGATTGGATCAAGACGTTT.

To note about this clone: The junction does not match germline at one end; this may be a read error. J is TRGJ1 or TRGJ2 and V is TRGV10. TRGV10 counts as an open reading frame of uncertain function. This CDR3 region has 12 residues. DNA for the CDR3: TGTACTGCGTGGGATCAGCATTATAAAAAACTCTTT. It translates to CTAWDQHYKKLF.

This rearrangement joins TRGV10 to TRGJP1. TRGV10 is an ORF; its function is uncertain. Trimming cost V 10 bases and J 17 bases; bases outside gene matches: 17. The CDR3 is 12 amino acids. CDR3 amino acids: CAALGLGPVKIF. The CDR3 DNA sequence: TGTGCTGCGTTGGGATTAGGGCCGGTTAAGATATTT.

The V call is TRGV2, the J call TRGJP1. The germline CDR1 and CDR2 sequences are EGSNGY and YDSYNSKV. After removal of 0 bases from V and 2 bases from J, the junction contained 6 bases not matched to a gene. The length of the CDR3 is 16 residues. As DNA, the CDR3 is TGTGCCACCTGGGACGGGCCGTGGACCACTGGTTGGTTCAAGATATTT. Residues: CATWDGPWTTGWFKIF.

V and J are TRGV2 and TRGJ1 or TRGJ2. After removal of 2 bases from V and 3 bases from J, the junction contained 7 bases not matched to a gene. This CDR3 is built from 14 residues. The V gene's germline CDR1 is EGSNGY and CDR2 YDSYNSKV. The CDR3 spells CATWDARGYYKKLF. The CDR3 DNA follows: TGTGCCACCTGGGACGCTAGGGGTTATTATAAGAAACTCTTT.

V and J are TRGV2 and TRGJP2. Per germline, CDR1 EGSNGY and CDR2 YDSYNSKV. This CDR3 region has 14 residues. Trimming removed 0 bases from V and 5 bases from J; junction bases left unmatched: 3. Here the CDR3 reads CATWDGGSDWIKTF. Here the CDR3 DNA reads TGTGCCACCTGGGACGGGGGGAGTGATTGGATCAAGACGTTT.

This chain joins TRGV2 and TRGJ1 or TRGJ2. The CDR3 is made up of 12 amino acids. The trim removed 1 base at V and 12 bases at J, leaving 9 bases unmatched. Germline values: CDR1 EGSNGY, CDR2 YDSYNSKV. The CDR3 bases are TGTGCCACCTGGGACGGACTTGGAGGGAAACTCTTT. It encodes CATWDGLGGKLF.

J is TRGJ1 or TRGJ2 and V is TRGV10. TRGV10 is recorded as an ORF, its role being uncertain. CDR3 length equals 11 residues. The trim removed 8 bases at V and 7 bases at J, leaving 6 bases unmatched. CDR3 DNA: TGTGCTGCGTGGGATTGGTATAAGAAACTCTTT. This sequence encodes CAAWDWYKKLF.

The chain is built from TRGV3 and TRGJP1. CDR1 and CDR2 from the germline V gene are VTNTFY and YDVSTARD (reference sequence). Losses at the gene ends were 9 bases for V and 11 bases for J; bases not matched to a gene: 6. This CDR3 region has 10 residues. CDR3 residues: CATLDWFKIF. The CDR3 bases are TGTGCCACCCTTGACTGGTTCAAGATATTT.

This clone was counted once. This could be a read error, since a much larger clone is one nucleotide away. Other DNA sequences within the sample encode an identical CDR3. The J gene is TRGJ1 or TRGJ2, the V gene TRGV11. TRGV11 is an open reading frame whose function is uncertain. Trimming took 4 bases from V and 6 from J; bases not matched to a gene: 9. This CDR3 contains 14 residues. The CDR3 sequence: CACWISPSLYKKLF. Here the CDR3 DNA reads TGTGCCTGCTGGATTAGCCCCTCACTTTATAAGAAACTCTTT.

As DNA, the CDR3 is TGTGCCACCTGGGACACCCGGTCGGATTATTATAAGAAACTCTTT. This codes for CATWDTRSDYYKKLF. The chain joins TRGV2 to TRGJ1 or TRGJ2. This CDR3 comprises 15 residues. Germline V gene lookup returns CDR1 EGSNGY and CDR2 YDSYNSKV. After removal of 3 bases from V and 2 bases from J, the junction contained 10 bases not matched to a gene.

The V call is TRGV3, the J call TRGJP1. There are 17 residues in the CDR3. The germline V gene has CDR1 VTNTFY and CDR2 YDVSTARD (reference sequence). Trimming at V came to 9 bases and at J to 6 bases, leaving 22 bases not matched to a gene. The CDR3 loop is CATRITLGGGAGWFKIF. CDR3 sequence (DNA): TGTGCCACCCGAATTACTTTAGGGGGGGGAGCTGGTTGGTTCAAGATATTT.

With regard to this clone: Other DNA sequences in this sample translate to the same CDR3. The chain employs TRGV4 and TRGJP1. This CDR3 has 15 residues. Trimming at V came to 0 bases and at J to 6 bases, leaving 7 bases not matched to a gene. Per germline, CDR1 EGSTGY and CDR2 YDSYTSSV. The CDR3 is CATWDGKRAGWFKIF. CDR3 nucleotides: TGTGCCACCTGGGATGGGAAGAGGGCTGGTTGGTTCAAGATATTT.

As for this clone: A much larger clone is a single base away; this may be a read error. Different DNA sequences within this sample yield the same CDR3. The rearrangement links TRGV2 to TRGJP2. Germline CDR1 and CDR2: EGSNGY and YDSYNSKV. The CDR3 length is 17 residues. Here the CDR3 DNA reads TGCGCCACCTGGGACGGGCCTCTGCATAGTAGTGATTGGATCAAGACGTTT. Its protein is CATWDGPLHSSDWIKTF.

The CDR3 spells CATWDAPGEYKKLF. The CDR3 nucleotides are TGTGCCACCTGGGATGCGCCGGGGGAATATAAGAAACTCTTT. V and J are TRGV4 and TRGJ1 or TRGJ2. V trimming: 2 bases; J trimming: 7 bases; junction bases outside the gene matches: 11. From germline, CDR1 is EGSTGY and CDR2 YDSYTSSV. The CDR3 runs to 14 residues.

This clone is large (0.1 to 1%). This rearrangement joins TRGV2 to TRGJP1. V shed 0 bases, J shed 2 bases, and the junction held 6 bases outside the gene matches. Germline V lookup: CDR1 EGSNGY, CDR2 YDSYNSKV. The CDR3 is 16 residues long. CDR3 residues: CATWDGPSTTGWFKIF. As DNA, the CDR3 is TGTGCCACCTGGGACGGGCCATCGACCACTGGTTGGTTCAAGATATTT.

This chain uses TRGV9 with TRGJ1 or TRGJ2. Germline V CDR1 and CDR2: GITISATS, ISYDGTV (reference sequence). The CDR3 totals 14 residues. The J segment lost 4 bases and the V segment lost 2 bases, leaving 8 bases of the junction unmatched. For the CDR3, the DNA is TGTGCCTTGTGGGAGGGTGCAAAATATTATAAGAAACTCTTT. Translating it yields CALWEGAKYYKKLF.

About this clone itself: A much larger clone sits a single nucleotide away, making a read error possible. This chain joins TRGV8 and TRGJ1 or TRGJ2. The germline CDR1 and CDR2 sequences are VENAVY and YDSYNSRV. This CDR3 is built from 11 residues. The CDR3 DNA sequence: TGTGCCGCCTGGGATGGTTATAAGAAACTCTTT. The encoded protein is CAAWDGYKKLF.

This chain connects TRGV5 to TRGJ1 or TRGJ2. Germline V gene sequence: CDR1 VINAFY, CDR2 YDVSNSKD. This CDR3 region has 11 residues. V lost 0 bases to trimming and J lost 11 bases; unmatched junction nucleotides: 4. CDR3 protein: CATWDRPEKLF. CDR3 in DNA: TGTGCCACCTGGGACAGGCCCGAGAAACTCTTT.

The chain carries TRGV2 and TRGJ1 or TRGJ2. This CDR3 spans 20 amino acids. The ends lost 0 bases at V and 0 bases at J; junction bases unmatched: 20. CDR1 is EGSNGY and CDR2 is YDSYNSKV in the germline V gene. This CDR3 reads CATWDGLLFREKENYYKKLF. The CDR3 DNA reads TGTGCCACCTGGGACGGGCTACTTTTCAGGGAAAAAGAGAATTATTATAAGAAACTCTTT.

The J gene is TRGJ1 or TRGJ2, the V gene TRGV2. CDR1 and CDR2 (germline): EGSNGY, YDSYNSKV. The ends lost 10 bases at V and 1 base at J; junction bases unmatched: 16. The CDR3 covers 15 residues. CDR3 in DNA: TGTGCCACTGGGACGGGCCCCTTAAATTATTATAAGAAACTCTTT. Its translation is CATGTGPLNYYKKLF.

To note about this clone: This may be a read error: a much more frequent sequence differs by one nucleotide. The gene calls are TRGV10 and TRGJ1 or TRGJ2. Being an ORF, TRGV10 has a function that is uncertain. The CDR3 length is 17 residues. In DNA form, the CDR3 reads TGTGCTGCGTACGGACATCTGATCCTGTTTAATTATTATAGGAAACTCTTT. This encodes CAAYGHLILFNYYRKLF.

Only a few counts were recorded for this clone. The chain links TRGV4 to TRGJ1 or TRGJ2. Trimming cost V 0 bases and J 5 bases; bases outside gene matches: 4. This CDR3 is built from 13 residues. Germline lookup yields CDR1 EGSTGY and CDR2 YDSYTSSV. The DNA of the CDR3 is TGTGCCACCTGGGATGGGCCTAATTATAAGAAACTCTTT. Protein: CATWDGPNYKKLF.

This clone was detected only a few times. Within the sample, other DNA sequences also encode this same CDR3. This chain uses TRGV3 with TRGJP1. The CDR3 spans 16 residues. J lost 0 bases, V lost 1 base, and 5 bases had no gene match. Germline CDR1 reads VTNTFY; CDR2 reads YDVSTARD (reference sequence). DNA of the CDR3: TGTGCCACCTGGGACAGTCTATATACCACTGGTTGGTTCAAGATATTT. Translated: CATWDSLYTTGWFKIF.

About this clone: A much larger clone lies a single base off, so this may be a read error. V and J are TRGV2 and TRGJP1. The CDR3 has 15 amino acids. Germline V gene sequence: CDR1 EGSNGY, CDR2 YDSYNSKV. The junction had 6 bases not matched to a gene; V was cut back by 5 bases and J by 0 bases. The CDR3 loop is CATWGGDTTGWFKIF. In DNA, the CDR3 is TGTGCCACCTGGGGCGGAGATACCACTGGTTGGTTCAAGATATTT.

This clone is deemed large. In the same sample, other DNA sequences code for this CDR3. The gene calls are TRGV3 and TRGJ1 or TRGJ2. In germline, CDR1 is VTNTFY, CDR2 YDVSTARD (reference sequence). The CDR3 totals 14 residues. With 1 base clipped from V and 1 base from J, the junction kept 4 bases outside the gene matches. The chain's CDR3 is CATWDSPNYYKKLF. The CDR3 DNA reads as TGTGCCACCTGGGACAGTCCTAATTATTATAAGAAACTCTTT.

The chain uses TRGV9 and TRGJ1 or TRGJ2. The germline CDR1 and CDR2 sequences are GITISATS and ISYDGTV (reference sequence). The CDR3 contains 11 residues. The V and J ends lost 2 bases and 14 bases, in that order; junction bases with no gene match: 9. CDR3 protein: CALWEGDKELF. The DNA for the CDR3 is TGTGCCTTGTGGGAGGGCGATAAAGAACTCTTT.

Regarding this clone: An end of the junction differs from the germline gene, which may be a read error. This sequence joins TRGV2 and TRGJP2. CDR3 size: 15 residues. Germline CDR1 is EGSNGY and CDR2 is YDSYNSKV. The CDR3 is CATWDGEPSDWTKTF. The DNA of the CDR3 is TGTGCCACCTGGGACGGGGAACCTAGTGATTGGACCAAGACGTTT.

V and J are TRGV4 and TRGJ1 or TRGJ2. CDR3 length equals 15 residues. The V gene end was trimmed by 0 bases and the J gene end by 0 bases; junction bases not matched to a gene: 5. The germline gives CDR1 EGSTGY, CDR2 YDSYTSSV. The CDR3 DNA follows: TGTGCCACCTGGGATGGGAATCCGAATTATTATAAGAAACTCTTT. Amino acids: CATWDGNPNYYKKLF.